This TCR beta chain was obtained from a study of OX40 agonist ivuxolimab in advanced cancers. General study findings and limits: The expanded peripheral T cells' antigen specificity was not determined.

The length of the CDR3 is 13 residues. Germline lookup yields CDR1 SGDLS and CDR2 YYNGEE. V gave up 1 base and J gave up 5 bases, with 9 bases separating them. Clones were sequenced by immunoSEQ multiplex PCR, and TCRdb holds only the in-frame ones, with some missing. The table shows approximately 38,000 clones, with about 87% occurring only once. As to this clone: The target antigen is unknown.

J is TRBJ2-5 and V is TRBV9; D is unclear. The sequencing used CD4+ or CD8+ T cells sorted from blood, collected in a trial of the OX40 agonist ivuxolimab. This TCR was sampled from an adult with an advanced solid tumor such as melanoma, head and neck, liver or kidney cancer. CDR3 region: CASSVSSPETQYF. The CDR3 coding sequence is TGTGCCAGCAGCGTATCAAGTCCGGAGACCCAGTACTTC. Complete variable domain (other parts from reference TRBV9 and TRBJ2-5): DSGVTQTPKHLITATGQRVTLRCSPRSGDLSVYWYQQSLDQGLQFLIQYYNGEERAKGNILERFSAQQFPDLHSELNLSSLELGDSALYFCASSVSSPETQYFGPGTRLLVL.